This TCR beta chain was identified during a study of blood T cells in healthy people across ages. Overall study results and limits: Compared with aged donors, long-lived donors showed fewer expanded clones, suggesting selection.

With a J-beta primer mix and a sample-barcoded 5' primer, a second PCR ran roughly 6 to 11 cycles. Every single cDNA molecule received a tag from a template-switch adaptor with 12 random nucleotides. MiXCR, run by TCRdb on the 5' RACE reads, gives a single entry per CDR3 protein. The table includes just over 800,000 distinct CDR3 sequences, less than 80% detected once. As to this clonotype: Its antigen is still unknown.

Sequenced: blood. This TCR was recovered from a man aged 30 to 45 in good health.

In DNA, the CDR3 is TGTGCCAGCAGCTGGAGGGGCCCAGGGGGCGGCTACACCTTC. This translates into CASSWRGPGGGYTF. The V gene is TRBV7-2, the J gene TRBJ1-2, with 8 bases aligning to TRBD1. The length of the CDR3 is 14 residues. Germline V CDR1 and CDR2: SGHTA, FQGNSA. The V segment lost 4 bases and the J segment 8 bases; nucleotides outside the gene matches: 9. The entire variable domain, with the rest obtained from reference TRBV7-2 and TRBJ1-2, is as follows: GAGVSQSPSNKVTEKGKDVELRCDPISGHTALYWYRQSLGQGLEFLIYFQGNSAPDKSGLPSDRFSAERTGGSVSTLTIQRTQQEDSAVYLCASSWRGPGGGYTFGSGTRLTVV.